The 3 T cell receptor beta chains below were found in one sample sequenced in a study of naive and memory T cell subsets. Both TRBC1 and TRBC2 were covered by a beta constant-region primer of two equimolar oligonucleotides. Using its own MiXCR run on the UMI-ligation and nested PCR reads, TCRdb lists one record per CDR3 protein. The sample lists under 150,000 distinct CDR3 sequences; over 15% were seen once. Material: naive CD4+ T cells from blood. The receptors shown here come from a human donor in good health.

In its sample, this clonotype was seen a few times. The chain carries TRBV7-8 and TRBJ2-5; D gene uncertain. The V gene's germline CDR1 is SGHVS and CDR2 FQNEAQ. The CDR3 has 11 amino acids. The V end was cut by 4 bases, the J end by 9 bases, with 9 bases between. CDR3 region: CASSYSHAQYF. Here the CDR3 DNA reads TGTGCCAGCAGCTACTCCCACGCCCAGTACTTC.

The V call is TRBV28, the J call TRBJ2-3, with D possibly called TRBD1 or TRBD2 (5 bases each). The germline V gene has CDR1 MDHEN and CDR2 SYDVKM. Between the trimmed V and J ends, which lost 6 bases and 0 bases, there was a span of 19 bases. This CDR3 has 17 residues. CDR3 nucleotide sequence: TGTGCCAGCAGAAAATCCCGGGACGCCCTAAGCACAGATACGCAGTATTTT. Its protein product is CASRKSRDALSTDTQYF.

This clonotype was found a few times. The J gene is TRBJ1-3, the V gene TRBV6-5, with a weak D call TRBD1 (5 bases). The CDR3 extends over 16 amino acids. The germline CDR1 and CDR2 sequences are MNHEY and SVGAGI. V shed 2 bases and J shed 0 bases, with 11 bases lying between them. In DNA form, the CDR3 reads TGTGCCAGCAGTTACGGGGAGGGACTCTCTGGAAACACCATATATTTT. Translated: CASSYGEGLSGNTIYF.